A selection of T cell receptor beta chains follows, all from one sample in a study of OX40 agonist ivuxolimab in advanced cancers. Repertoires were generated with immunoSEQ multiplex PCR, while TCRdb's copy carries only in-frame clones and drops some. The sample gives around 76,000 clones, 87% of which show up once; around 0.56% is in the top ten. Specimen: CD4+ or CD8+ T cells sorted from blood, collected in a trial of the OX40 agonist ivuxolimab. Every receptor here comes from an adult with an advanced solid tumor such as melanoma, head and neck, liver or kidney cancer. CDR3s include the opening cysteine and the closing phenylalanine or tryptophan. The D gene is left open where the match is weak. The listing skips clone size in some rows; elsewhere it reads once, few, many or a size class.

V gene: TRBV5-1; D gene: -; clone size: -; J gene: TRBJ2-7; CDR3 DNA: TGCGCCAGCAGCTTGTTACTGGGTTTCGAGCAGTACTTC; CDR3 protein: CASSLLLGFEQYF
V gene: TRBV7-6; D gene: TRBD1; clone size: -; J gene: TRBJ1-3; CDR3 DNA: TGTGCCAGCAGTAGGGACAGGGGGTATGGAAACACCATATATTTT; CDR3 protein: CASSRDRGYGNTIYF
V gene: TRBV5-1; D gene: -; clone size: -; J gene: TRBJ2-3; CDR3 DNA: TGCGCCAGCGAACCCCTGGGTGCGGTGAGCACAGATACGCAGTATTTT; CDR3 protein: CASEPLGAVSTDTQYF
V gene: TRBV27; D gene: TRBD1; clone size: -; J gene: TRBJ1-2; CDR3 DNA: TGTGCCAGCCGACAGGGACCTAACTATGGCTACACCTTC; CDR3 protein: CASRQGPNYGYTF
V gene: TRBV6-5; D gene: -; clone size: -; J gene: TRBJ1-4; CDR3 DNA: TGTGCCAGCAGTAGGGAAGCTGGCGACAAAAAACTGTTTTTT; CDR3 protein: CASSREAGDKKLFF
V gene: TRBV29-1; D gene: TRBD1; clone size: -; J gene: TRBJ2-5; CDR3 DNA: TGCAGCGTTGTGGGTTTCGGGACAGGGGTGGAGACCCAGTACTTC; CDR3 protein: CSVVGFGTGVETQYF
V gene: TRBV9; D gene: -; clone size: -; J gene: TRBJ2-7; CDR3 DNA: TGTGCCAGCAGCGTAGACATGACTAGTCAGGAGCAGTACTTC; CDR3 protein: CASSVDMTSQEQYF
V gene: TRBV5-1; D gene: -; clone size: -; J gene: TRBJ2-5; CDR3 DNA: TGCGCCAGCAGCAGTAGTTCAGGGATGGGGGAGACCCAGTACTTC; CDR3 protein: CASSSSSGMGETQYF
V gene: TRBV29-1; D gene: -; clone size: few; J gene: TRBJ1-3; CDR3 DNA: TGCAGCGTCGAAAGAGGGTCGAGTAACACCATATATTTT; CDR3 protein: CSVERGSSNTIYF
V gene: TRBV19; D gene: -; clone size: -; J gene: TRBJ1-2; CDR3 DNA: TGTGCCAGTAGTATCGGAAGGGGAGGTTTTAACTATGGCTACACCTTC; CDR3 protein: CASSIGRGGFNYGYTF
V gene: TRBV12-5; D gene: -; clone size: -; J gene: TRBJ2-7; CDR3 DNA: TGTGCTAGTGGTTACGCGGCAAAGGGCTACGAGCAGTACTTC; CDR3 protein: CASGYAAKGYEQYF
V gene: TRBV20-1; D gene: -; clone size: few; J gene: TRBJ2-1; CDR3 DNA: TGCAGTGCTAGGACCCACAATGAGCAGTTCTTC; CDR3 protein: CSARTHNEQFF
V gene: TRBV7-2; D gene: -; clone size: -; J gene: TRBJ1-5; CDR3 DNA: TGTGCCAGCAGCTTAACCGGGACAAGGAACAATCAGCCCCAGCATTTT; CDR3 protein: CASSLTGTRNNQPQHF
V gene: TRBV27; D gene: -; clone size: -; J gene: TRBJ1-4; CDR3 DNA: TGTGCCAGCAGTTTATCTTCTTCTGGAGGTTTTGGTGAAAAACTGTTTTTT; CDR3 protein: CASSLSSSGGFGEKLFF
V gene: TRBV10-1; D gene: -; clone size: -; J gene: TRBJ2-1; CDR3 DNA: TGCGCCAGCAGTTTGATCAGCGCGAATGAGCAGTTCTTC; CDR3 protein: CASSLISANEQFF
V gene: TRBV30; D gene: -; clone size: -; J gene: TRBJ1-2; CDR3 DNA: TGTGCCTGGAGCCCCGGGACCTCCACAGGTAGTGGCTACACCTTC; CDR3 protein: CAWSPGTSTGSGYTF
V gene: TRBV29-1; D gene: -; clone size: -; J gene: TRBJ1-3; CDR3 DNA: TGCAGCGTAGCACAGGCGGTGAGGGACACCATATATTTT; CDR3 protein: CSVAQAVRDTIYF